The clone carrying this T cell receptor (beta chain) turned up a few times. Sequencing used immunoSEQ multiplex PCR; TCRdb keeps in-frame clones, though not all of them. The table shows 43,000 or so clones, with over 60% occurring only once. The record originates from a study of cytotoxic CD8 clonotypes in ibrutinib-treated CLL. Trimming removed 3 bases from V and 3 bases from J; junction bases left unmatched: 11. The CDR3 runs to 16 residues. Germline CDR1 MDHEN, CDR2 SYDVKM. The sequenced sample was PBMCs, obtained after 24 months of ibrutinib treatment. The rearrangement joins TRBV28 to TRBJ2-7, with 7 nucleotides matching TRBD1. The receptor's source is a human donor with chronic lymphocytic leukemia. DNA of the CDR3: TGTGCCAGCAGTTTGGTGGTGCTGACAGGGCGCTACGAGCAGTACTTC. Translated, it gives CASSLVVLTGRYEQYF.